The 27 T cell receptor beta chains below come from one sample, sequenced in a study of blood T cell repertoires in COVID-19. The method was immunoSEQ multiplex PCR; TCRdb's version includes in-frame clones alone and lacks a portion of them. The sample includes approximately 220,000 clones, about 80% of them seen just once. Sequenced material: PBMCs or T cells enriched from blood (not recorded which). The receptors originated from a woman aged 40 to 50 with acute COVID-19.

Written as DNA, the CDR3 is TGTGCCAGCAGCCCGCCCGCAGGCCTCTACAATGAGCAGTTCTTC. It specifies CASSPPAGLYNEQFF. The rearrangement links TRBV4-2 to TRBJ2-1; D gene uncertain. With 4 bases removed from V and 3 bases from J, the gap between germline ends came to 13 bases. CDR1 and CDR2 (germline): LGHNA, YNFKEQ. The CDR3 length is 15 residues.

The chain has TRBV9 and TRBJ1-3; TRBD1 agrees at 9 bases. CDR1 is SGDLS, CDR2 YYNGEE, per germline. V lost 4 bases to trimming and J lost 2 bases; unmatched junction nucleotides: 7. The CDR3 loop spans 16 amino acids. CDR3 amino acids: CASSLDRGNAGNTIYF. In nucleotides, the CDR3 is TGTGCCAGCAGCCTGGACAGGGGAAATGCTGGAAACACCATATATTTT.

This sequence joins TRBV10-3 and TRBJ1-2; TRBD1 is a possible D gene (5 bases). This CDR3 spans 16 amino acids. The V end was cut by 3 bases, the J end by 0 bases, with 14 bases between. Germline assignment: CDR1 ENHRY and CDR2 SYGVKD. CDR3: CAISEVNTGSNYGYTF. CDR3 DNA sequence: TGTGCCATCAGTGAAGTTAATACAGGTTCTAACTATGGCTACACCTTC.

V gene TRBV9 combines with J gene TRBJ1-2, with 9 nucleotides matching TRBD1. CDR1 is SGDLS and CDR2 is YYNGEE in the germline V gene. This CDR3 region has 15 residues. V lost 2 bases and J lost 4; bases outside the gene matches: 6. The CDR3 sequence: CASSVQTGGAYGYTF. CDR3 in DNA: TGTGCCAGCAGCGTCCAAACAGGGGGCGCCTATGGCTACACCTTC.

This chain joins TRBV10-1 and TRBJ2-2; 8 nucleotides match TRBD2. V lost 3 bases to trimming and J lost 4 bases; unmatched junction nucleotides: 4. Germline CDR1 WNHNN, CDR2 SYGVQD (reference sequence). The CDR3 totals 15 residues. The chain's CDR3 is CASSDPGGSTGELFF. Written as DNA, the CDR3 is TGCGCCAGCAGTGACCCGGGAGGGTCCACCGGGGAGCTGTTTTTT.

The genes are TRBV30 and TRBJ1-2; D unresolved. Trimming shortened V by 0 bases and J by 6 bases, and 14 bases separated the two germline ends. Per germline, CDR1 GTSNPN and CDR2 SVGIG (reference sequence). The CDR3 contains 14 residues. The CDR3 here is CAWSVLRGTDGYTF. CDR3 nucleotides: TGTGCCTGGAGTGTACTCCGGGGAACGGATGGCTACACCTTC.

The V and J genes are TRBV3-1 (or the pseudogene TRBV3-2) and TRBJ2-5, with 10 bases lining up with TRBD2. Per the germline V gene, CDR1 is LGHDT and CDR2 is YNNKEL (reference sequence). Trimming removed 1 base from V and 5 bases from J; junction bases left unmatched: 7. The CDR3 covers 16 residues. The DNA for the CDR3 is TGTGCCAGCAGCCAAGTCTCTAGCGGGGGTTGGGAGACCCAGTACTTC. This codes for CASSQVSSGGWETQYF.

This clone was counted a few times. V gene TRBV18 combines with J gene TRBJ1-5, with D hard to call. V was clipped by 2 bases and J by 2 bases, with 10 bases between them. This CDR3 has 15 amino acids. Germline lookup yields CDR1 KGHSH and CDR2 LQKENI. This CDR3 reads CASSPGSQGNQPQHF. CDR3 sequence (DNA): TGTGCCAGCTCACCAGGTTCACAAGGCAATCAGCCCCAGCATTTT.

The gene calls are TRBV5-1 and TRBJ1-5; D is undetermined. Trimming took off 0 bases at V and 4 bases at J, with 5 bases between the two ends. This CDR3 spans 13 amino acids. Germline CDR1 reads SGHRS; CDR2 reads YFSETQ. Written as DNA, the CDR3 is TGCGCCAGCAGCTTGGAAGAGAATCAGCCCCAGCATTTT. It is translated as CASSLEENQPQHF.

The V and J genes are TRBV7-3 and TRBJ2-2; 7 bases map to TRBD1. The CDR3 length is 15 residues. Germline trimming cut 2 bases from V and 1 base from J; bases unmatched to any gene: 1. Looked up from germline, CDR1 is SGHTA and CDR2 is FQGTGA. CDR3 in DNA: TGTGCCAGCAGCTTACGGACAGGGAACACCGGGGAGCTGTTTTTT. As protein: CASSLRTGNTGELFF.

The gene calls are TRBV9 and TRBJ2-3, with TRBD2 matching 13 bases. The CDR3 is 16 amino acids. The junction had 4 bases not matched to a gene; V was cut back by 1 base and J by 5 bases. CDR1 is SGDLS and CDR2 is YYNGEE in the germline V gene. CDR3 loop: CASSVSTSGRLDTQYF. CDR3 in DNA: TGTGCCAGCAGCGTATCGACTAGCGGGAGGTTAGATACGCAGTATTTT. Supplemented by reference TRBV9 and TRBJ2-3, the full variable domain reads DSGVTQTPKHLITATGQRVTLRCSPRSGDLSVYWYQQSLDQGLQFLIQYYNGEERAKGNILERFSAQQFPDLHSELNLSSLELGDSALYFCASSVSTSGRLDTQYFGPGTRLTVL.

The chain employs TRBV3-1 (or the pseudogene TRBV3-2) and TRBJ2-2; the D is unclear. Germline CDR1 reads LGHDT; CDR2 reads YNNKEL (reference sequence). The CDR3 sequence is 16 residues long. The V end was cut by 2 bases, the J end by 4 bases, with 14 bases between. The CDR3 is CASSQRSVGSTGELFF. CDR3 bases: TGTGCCAGCAGCCAAAGGAGCGTAGGAAGCACCGGGGAGCTGTTTTTT.

The chain joins TRBV4-1 to TRBJ2-1, with 9 bases identical to TRBD2. The CDR3 extends over 17 amino acids. Germline V gene data show CDR1 as MGHRA and CDR2 as YSYEKL. V lost 0 bases and J lost 2; bases outside the gene matches: 5. The CDR3 nucleotides read TGCGCCAGCAGCCAAGACCCTCTAGCGGGAACCTACAATGAGCAGTTCTTC. Amino acids: CASSQDPLAGTYNEQFF.

The chain employs TRBV7-2 and TRBJ2-7, with D possibly TRBD2 on 5 matching bases. V shed 4 bases and J shed 3 bases, with 7 bases lying between them. Germline lookup yields CDR1 SGHTA and CDR2 FQGNSA. CDR3 length: 12 amino acids. CDR3 sequence (DNA): TGTGCCAGCAGCTGGGGAGTCTACGAGCAGTACTTC. Translating it yields CASSWGVYEQYF.

This chain joins TRBV28 and TRBJ2-5; tentative D call: TRBD2 (6 bases). The CDR3 covers 13 residues. Between the trimmed V and J ends, which lost 3 bases and 5 bases, there was a span of 10 bases. CDR1 is MDHEN and CDR2 is SYDVKM in the germline V gene. The CDR3 nucleotides read TGTGCCAGCAGTTTGGAGGGCTGGGAGACCCAGTACTTC. This codes for CASSLEGWETQYF.

The rearrangement links TRBV3-1 (or the pseudogene TRBV3-2) to TRBJ1-6; D gene ambiguous. This CDR3 is 14 amino acids long. V lost 1 base to trimming and J lost 7 bases, with 8 bases between them. The germline V gene encodes CDR1 LGHDT and CDR2 YNNKEL (reference sequence). The CDR3 loop reads CASSQGLRNSPLHF. CDR3 coding DNA: TGTGCCAGCAGCCAAGGCCTGAGGAATTCACCCCTCCACTTT.

The V gene is TRBV28, the J gene TRBJ2-7; the match to TRBD2 covers 7 bases. CDR1 and CDR2 (germline): MDHEN, SYDVKM. The CDR3 loop spans 16 amino acids. J gave up 4 bases and V 2 bases, and 11 bases lay outside the gene matches. CDR3 DNA: TGTGCCAGCAGTTTACACCTCGGGGCCGGGAGGTACGAGCAGTACTTC. Amino acid sequence: CASSLHLGAGRYEQYF.

The chain employs TRBV6-5 and TRBJ1-2; D may be TRBD1 (5 bases). CDR1 is MNHEY and CDR2 is SVGAGI in the germline V gene. The V and J ends lost 5 bases and 6 bases respectively, with 13 bases between them. The CDR3 covers 13 residues. In DNA, the CDR3 is TGTGCCAGCAGTACGGGCAGGGTCGATGGCTACACCTTC. Amino acids: CASSTGRVDGYTF.

V gene TRBV7-2 combines with J gene TRBJ1-5; the match to TRBD1 covers 9 bases. This CDR3 is 13 amino acids long. Trimming cost V 5 bases and J 9 bases; bases outside gene matches: 5. Germline CDR1 and CDR2: SGHTA and FQGNSA. CDR3 coding DNA: TGTGCCAGCAGCCTCGGACAGGGGAGGCCCCAGCATTTT. Its translation: CASSLGQGRPQHF. The whole variable domain, filled in from reference TRBV7-2 and TRBJ1-5, reads GAGVSQSPSNKVTEKGKDVELRCDPISGHTALYWYRQSLGQGLEFLIYFQGNSAPDKSGLPSDRFSAERTGGSVSTLTIQRTQQEDSAVYLCASSLGQGRPQHFGDGTRLSIL.

This chain links TRBV18 with TRBJ1-5, with a weak D call TRBD1 (5 bases). The germline gives CDR1 KGHSH, CDR2 LQKENI. Trimming left V 5 bases short and J 4 bases short, with 12 bases between. This CDR3 is built from 14 residues. As DNA, the CDR3 is TGTGCCAGCTCAAACGGACAACGGAATCAGCCCCAGCATTTT. Translation: CASSNGQRNQPQHF.

The CDR3 is CASSRASTGNGETQYF. CDR3 DNA sequence: TGTGCCAGCAGCAGAGCCTCGACAGGGAATGGAGAGACCCAGTACTTC. The chain uses TRBV21-1 and TRBJ2-5; the table's D call TRBD1 went unverified against the DNA. TRBV21-1 is a recognized pseudogene. The length of the CDR3 is 16 residues.

This clone showed up just a few times. The V gene is TRBV5-1, the J gene TRBJ2-7; 11 bases map to TRBD1. CDR1 and CDR2 (germline): SGHRS, YFSETQ. The CDR3 covers 16 residues. The V gene end was trimmed by 0 bases and the J gene end by 4 bases; junction bases not matched to a gene: 6. CDR3 nucleotide sequence: TGCGCCAGCAGCTTGGCCCGGACAGGGGGCTTTTACGAGCAGTACTTC. It codes for CASSLARTGGFYEQYF.

The rearrangement joins TRBV28 to TRBJ1-6, with D possibly TRBD1 on 5 matching bases. The CDR3 has 15 residues. CDR1 MDHEN and CDR2 SYDVKM come from the germline V gene. Trimming shortened V by 7 bases and J by 3 bases, and 13 bases separated the two germline ends. CDR3 region: CASNPSGVYNSPLHF. CDR3 DNA sequence: TGTGCCAGCAACCCCTCGGGGGTCTATAATTCACCCCTCCACTTT. Using reference TRBV28 and TRBJ1-6 for the parts outside the CDR3, the full variable domain is DVKVTQSSRYLVKRTGEKVFLECVQDMDHENMFWYRQDPGLGLRLIYFSYDVKMKEKGDIPEGYSVSREKKERFSLILESASTNQTSMYLCASNPSGVYNSPLHFGNGTRLTVT.

The chain recombines TRBV6-4 with TRBJ1-5; possible D gene TRBD1, 5 bases. Germline lookup yields CDR1 MRHNA and CDR2 SNTAGT. CDR3 length: 13 amino acids. V lost 6 bases to trimming and J lost 4 bases, with 10 bases between them. The CDR3 protein is CASSREENQPQHF. The CDR3 nucleotides are TGTGCCAGCAGCAGGGAAGAGAATCAGCCCCAGCATTTT.

This clone showed up just a few times. The CDR3 nucleotides read TGTGCCAGCAGCTTAGTCGCAGGGGCCCCCTATGGCTACACCTTC. Protein: CASSLVAGAPYGYTF. J is TRBJ1-2 and V is TRBV7-8; weak D call: TRBD1 (6 bases). Trimming took off 1 base at V and 4 bases at J, with 13 bases between the two ends. The CDR3 length is 15 residues. From germline, CDR1 is SGHVS and CDR2 FQNEAQ.

V gene TRBV28 combines with J gene TRBJ2-2; no reliable D call. Germline V CDR1 and CDR2: MDHEN, SYDVKM. The V gene lost 7 bases and the J gene lost 1 base, with 7 bases spanning the gap. The CDR3 covers 13 residues. The CDR3 sequence is CASTRRNTGELFF. In DNA, the CDR3 is TGTGCCAGCACGAGGCGGAACACCGGGGAGCTGTTTTTT.

The chain couples TRBV15 to TRBJ2-5; 9 nucleotides match TRBD1. The CDR3 runs to 15 residues. The V segment lost 2 bases and the J segment 5 bases; nucleotides outside the gene matches: 6. Germline lookup yields CDR1 LNHNV and CDR2 YYDKDF (reference sequence). The chain's CDR3 is CATSRPGQGIETQYF. The DNA for the CDR3 is TGTGCCACCAGCAGACCGGGACAGGGAATTGAGACCCAGTACTTC.